This T cell receptor beta chain was identified in a study of T-cell memory formation after mild COVID-19. Employing constant-segment primers, 5'RACE generated TCR alpha and TCR beta cDNA libraries bearing sample barcodes and UMIs. TCRdb passed the 5' RACE reads through MiXCR, listing each CDR3 protein once. The table has approximately 500,000 distinct CDR3 sequences, around 25% seen once. Trimming took 2 bases from V and 4 from J, leaving 13 bases between them. Germline lookup yields CDR1 SGHRS and CDR2 YFSETQ. This CDR3 comprises 15 residues. Worth noting for this clonotype: The antigen remains undetermined.

Study findings and constraints: A balance of CD4 and CD8 characterized clones contracting day 15 to 85, whereas later expanders leaned CD4+. In pre-infection memory, a portion of responding clones appeared, which suggested that cross-reactive memory joined.

Sequenced sample: PBMCs or a T cell subset sorted from them (not recorded which). The V gene is TRBV5-1, the J gene TRBJ2-1; D may be TRBD2 (7 bases). The origin of this receptor is an adult woman who had mild COVID-19 (a few samples of this study predate the infection). Cell type and time point are not known. CDR3 sequence: CASSFGGHTYNEQFF. The CDR3 DNA is TGCGCCAGCAGCTTCGGGGGGCACACATACAATGAGCAGTTCTTC.